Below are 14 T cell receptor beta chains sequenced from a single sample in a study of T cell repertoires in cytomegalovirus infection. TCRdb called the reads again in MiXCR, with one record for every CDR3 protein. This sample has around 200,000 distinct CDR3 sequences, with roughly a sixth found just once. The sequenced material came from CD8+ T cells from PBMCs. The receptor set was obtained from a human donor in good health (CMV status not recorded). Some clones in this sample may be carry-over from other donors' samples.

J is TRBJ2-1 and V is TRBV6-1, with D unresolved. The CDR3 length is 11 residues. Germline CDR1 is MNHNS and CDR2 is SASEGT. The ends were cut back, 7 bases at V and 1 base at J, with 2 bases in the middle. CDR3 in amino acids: CASISYNEQFF. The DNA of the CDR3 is TGTGCCAGCATATCCTACAATGAGCAGTTCTTC.

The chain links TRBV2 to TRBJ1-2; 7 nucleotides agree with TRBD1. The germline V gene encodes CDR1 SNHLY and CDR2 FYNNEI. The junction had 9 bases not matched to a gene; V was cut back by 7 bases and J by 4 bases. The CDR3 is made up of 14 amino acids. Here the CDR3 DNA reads TGTGCCAGCAACCCAGGGGGGATAATCTATGGCTACACCTTC. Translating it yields CASNPGGIIYGYTF.

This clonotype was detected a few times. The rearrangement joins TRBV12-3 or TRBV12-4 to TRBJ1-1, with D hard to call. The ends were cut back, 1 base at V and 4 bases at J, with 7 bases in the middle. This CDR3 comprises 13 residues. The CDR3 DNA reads TGTGCCAGCAGTTTAGAAGTTACCACTGAAGCTTTCTTT. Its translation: CASSLEVTTEAFF.

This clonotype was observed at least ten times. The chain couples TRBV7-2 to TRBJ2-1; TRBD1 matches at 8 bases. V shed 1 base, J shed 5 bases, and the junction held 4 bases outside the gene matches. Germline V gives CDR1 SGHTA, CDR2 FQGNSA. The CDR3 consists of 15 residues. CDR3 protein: CASSLVTGVHNEQFF. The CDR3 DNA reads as TGTGCCAGCAGCTTAGTGACAGGGGTCCACAATGAGCAGTTCTTC.

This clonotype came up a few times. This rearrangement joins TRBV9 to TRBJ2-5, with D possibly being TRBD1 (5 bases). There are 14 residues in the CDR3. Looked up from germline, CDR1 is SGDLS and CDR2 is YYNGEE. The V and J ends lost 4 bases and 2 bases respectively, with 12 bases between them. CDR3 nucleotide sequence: TGTGCCAGCAGCCCCTACGACAGTCAAGAGACCCAGTACTTC. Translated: CASSPYDSQETQYF.

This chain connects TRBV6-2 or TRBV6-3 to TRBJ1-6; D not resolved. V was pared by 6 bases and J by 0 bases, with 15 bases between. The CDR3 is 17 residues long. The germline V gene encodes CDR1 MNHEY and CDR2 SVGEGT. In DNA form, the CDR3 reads TGTGCCAGCAGGCGAGACCGGGAGAGCTCCTATAATTCACCCCTCCACTTT. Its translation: CASRRDRESSYNSPLHF.

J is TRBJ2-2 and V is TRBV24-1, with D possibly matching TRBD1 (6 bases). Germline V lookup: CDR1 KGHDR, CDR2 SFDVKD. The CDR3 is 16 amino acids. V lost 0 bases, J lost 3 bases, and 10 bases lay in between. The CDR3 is CATSDLKPGDTGELFF. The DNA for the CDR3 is TGTGCCACCAGTGATTTGAAACCAGGGGACACCGGGGAGCTGTTTTTT.

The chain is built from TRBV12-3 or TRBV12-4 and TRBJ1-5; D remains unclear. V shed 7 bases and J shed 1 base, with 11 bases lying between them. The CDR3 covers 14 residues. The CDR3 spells CASTPPDSNQPQHF. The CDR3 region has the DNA TGTGCCAGCACACCCCCGGACAGCAATCAGCCCCAGCATTTT.

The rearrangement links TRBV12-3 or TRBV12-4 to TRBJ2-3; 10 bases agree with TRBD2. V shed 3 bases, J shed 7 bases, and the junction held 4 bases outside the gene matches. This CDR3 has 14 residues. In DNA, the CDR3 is TGTGCCAGCAGTTTGATTAGCGGGGGGAATACGCAGTATTTT. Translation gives CASSLISGGNTQYF.

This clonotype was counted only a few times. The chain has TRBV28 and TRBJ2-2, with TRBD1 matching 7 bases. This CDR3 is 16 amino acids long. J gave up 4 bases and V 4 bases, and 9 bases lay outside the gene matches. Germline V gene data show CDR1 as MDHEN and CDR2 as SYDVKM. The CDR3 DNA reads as TGTGCCAGCAGTTCCCGACAGGGCGATTTCACCGGGGAGCTGTTTTTT. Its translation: CASSSRQGDFTGELFF. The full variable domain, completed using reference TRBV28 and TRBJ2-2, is DVKVTQSSRYLVKRTGEKVFLECVQDMDHENMFWYRQDPGLGLRLIYFSYDVKMKEKGDIPEGYSVSREKKERFSLILESASTNQTSMYLCASSSRQGDFTGELFFGEGSRLTVL.

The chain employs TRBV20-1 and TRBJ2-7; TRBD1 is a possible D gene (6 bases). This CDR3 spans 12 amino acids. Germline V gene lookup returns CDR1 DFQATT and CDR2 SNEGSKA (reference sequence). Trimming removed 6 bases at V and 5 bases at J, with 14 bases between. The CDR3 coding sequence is TGCAGTGCGAGGGACAAGAGGGACGAGCAGTACTTC. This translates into CSARDKRDEQYF.

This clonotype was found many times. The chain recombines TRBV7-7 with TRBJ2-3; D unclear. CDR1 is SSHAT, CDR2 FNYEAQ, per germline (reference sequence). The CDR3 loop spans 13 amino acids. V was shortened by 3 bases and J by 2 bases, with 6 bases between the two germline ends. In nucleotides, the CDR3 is TGTGCCAGCAGCTTTTACCACACAGATACGCAGTATTTT. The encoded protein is CASSFYHTDTQYF.

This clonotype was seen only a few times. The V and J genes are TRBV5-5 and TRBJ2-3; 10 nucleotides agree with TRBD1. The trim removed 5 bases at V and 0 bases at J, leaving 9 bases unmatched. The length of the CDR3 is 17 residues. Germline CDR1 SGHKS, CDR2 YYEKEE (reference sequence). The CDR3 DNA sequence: TGTGCCAGCAGGAACGACAGGGGGCCGGGAAGCACAGATACGCAGTATTTT. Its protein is CASRNDRGPGSTDTQYF.

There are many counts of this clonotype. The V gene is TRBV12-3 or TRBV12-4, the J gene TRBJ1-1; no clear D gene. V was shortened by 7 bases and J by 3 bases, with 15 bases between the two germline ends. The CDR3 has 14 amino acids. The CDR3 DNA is TGTGCCAGCACCAAAAGAATGTTCGACACTGAAGCTTTCTTT. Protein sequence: CASTKRMFDTEAFF.